This note documents a single TCR beta chain sequence. This specimen comes from a study of tumor-infiltrating lymphocytes in oesophageal squamous cell carcinoma. MiXCR was run by TCRdb on the PCR reads, yielding one entry per CDR3 protein. This table holds about 14,000 distinct CDR3 sequences, approximately 51% found once. Trimming left V 3 bases short and J 0 bases short, with 14 bases between. This CDR3 comprises 16 residues. The V gene's germline CDR1 is MGHDK and CDR2 SYGVNS. This clonotype originated in a male donor with esophageal squamous cell carcinoma. V gene TRBV25-1 combines with J gene TRBJ2-5; perhaps TRBD2 as D (6 bases). The sample comprised blood. For the CDR3, the DNA is TGTGCCAGCAGTGACCCACTAGCAGCCCACCAAGAGACCCAGTACTTC. Translating gives CASSDPLAAHQETQYF.